The 12 T cell receptor beta chains below all came from one sample that was sequenced in a study of T cells in Graves' hyperthyroidism and ophthalmopathy. RNA transcripts were the template for amplifying TCR beta CDR3 regions. TCR CDR3 regions were first amplified by RT-PCR with HTBI primers. MiXCR, run by TCRdb on the multiplex PCR reads, gives a single entry per CDR3 protein. The table lists over 350,000 distinct CDR3 sequences, approximately 18% of them singletons. The sample taken for sequencing was blood. Receptors originate from a man between 18 and 35 years old with Graves' ophthalmopathy.

The chain couples TRBV6-1 to TRBJ2-2; D ambiguous. This CDR3 contains 17 residues. CDR1 is MNHNS, CDR2 SASEGT, per germline. The germline V and J ends were trimmed by 3 bases and 0 bases, with 14 bases remaining between them. The CDR3 sequence: CASSDLGRPPNTGELFF. CDR3 sequence (DNA): TGTGCCAGCAGTGACCTAGGAAGGCCCCCGAACACCGGGGAGCTGTTTTTT.

In this sample, this clonotype turned up a few times. This chain uses TRBV12-3 or TRBV12-4 with TRBJ2-5, with a weak D call TRBD2 (6 bases). This CDR3 spans 13 amino acids. Trimming left V 6 bases short and J 0 bases short, with 8 bases between. The CDR3 is CASRWDYQETQYF. The CDR3 DNA is TGTGCCAGCAGGTGGGACTACCAAGAGACCCAGTACTTC.

This clonotype was counted at least ten times. V gene TRBV12-3 or TRBV12-4 combines with J gene TRBJ1-5; D uncertain. V lost 2 bases, J lost 6 bases, and 11 bases lay in between. This CDR3 has 14 amino acids. CDR3 loop: CASSLLQPGQPQHF. For the CDR3, the DNA is TGTGCCAGCAGTTTATTACAGCCAGGTCAGCCCCAGCATTTT.

This clonotype was picked up a small number of times. This chain links TRBV5-1 with TRBJ1-1; D gene ambiguous. The CDR3 has 15 residues. The V end was cut by 1 base, the J end by 4 bases, with 14 bases between. Germline CDR1 and CDR2: SGHRS and YFSETQ. The CDR3, as DNA: TGCGCCAGCAGCTTGACCGGGTGGGTCGGCACTGAAGCTTTCTTT. Amino acids: CASSLTGWVGTEAFF.

This clonotype was recorded a few times. The chain recombines TRBV20-1 with TRBJ2-4, with 8 bases matching TRBD1. The CDR3 length is 15 residues. The ends lost 2 bases at V and 3 bases at J; junction bases unmatched: 6. CDR1 DFQATT and CDR2 SNEGSKA come from the germline V gene (reference sequence). The CDR3 DNA reads TGCAGTGCTAGACCGGGACAGGAAGGCAAAAACATTCAGTACTTC. Its translation is CSARPGQEGKNIQYF.

The chain joins TRBV9 to TRBJ2-1; a weak D match, TRBD2 (5 bases). The CDR3 has 18 amino acids. CDR1 and CDR2 from the germline V gene are SGDLS and YYNGEE. V was shortened by 4 bases and J by 5 bases, with 25 bases between the two germline ends. CDR3 in DNA: TGTGCCAGCAGCCAAGAATCGGCTAGCTTTTCGTACCACAATGAGCAGTTCTTC. Encoded protein: CASSQESASFSYHNEQFF.

The table lists this clonotype with a few counts. The V call is TRBV6-1, the J call TRBJ1-5; no clear D gene. The CDR3 consists of 14 residues. The germline CDR1 and CDR2 sequences are MNHNS and SASEGT. V was pared by 4 bases and J by 0 bases, with 7 bases between. The CDR3 reads CASSVRGSNQPQHF. In DNA, the CDR3 is TGTGCCAGCAGTGTCCGGGGTAGCAATCAGCCCCAGCATTTT.

This clonotype was detected ten times or more. This chain uses TRBV12-3 or TRBV12-4 with TRBJ1-2, with unresolved D. The V end lost 7 bases, the J end lost 8 bases, and 14 bases lay between the germline ends. The length of the CDR3 is 12 residues. The CDR3 nucleotides read TGTGCCAGCACTTTCCCGGGCGCCGGCTACACCTTC. Translation: CASTFPGAGYTF.

This clonotype has at least ten counts. This chain joins TRBV7-9 and TRBJ2-3, with 8 bases identical to TRBD1. This CDR3 has 15 amino acids. V shed 5 bases, J shed 4 bases, and the junction held 8 bases outside the gene matches. CDR1 SEHNR and CDR2 FQNEAQ come from the germline V gene (reference sequence). The CDR3 sequence is CASSKGDRTADTQYF. In nucleotides, the CDR3 is TGTGCCAGCAGCAAAGGGGACAGGACCGCAGATACGCAGTATTTT.

This clonotype was picked up a small number of times. This sequence joins TRBV7-9 and TRBJ1-3; no reliable D call. Deletions cut 7 bases from V and 2 bases from J, with 9 bases between. The CDR3 is 13 residues long. CDR1 is SEHNR and CDR2 is FQNEAQ in the germline V gene (reference sequence). The CDR3 DNA is TGTGCCAGCAAAGGTGGACCTGGAAACACCATATATTTT. It translates to CASKGGPGNTIYF.

This clonotype appeared many times. This chain uses TRBV7-9 with TRBJ2-1; 7 bases match TRBD1. The CDR3 covers 15 residues. Per the germline V gene, CDR1 is SEHNR and CDR2 is FQNEAQ (reference sequence). V lost 5 bases and J lost 5; bases outside the gene matches: 9. Here the CDR3 reads CASSARQGRDNEQFF. CDR3 sequence (DNA): TGTGCCAGCAGCGCTCGACAGGGCAGGGACAATGAGCAGTTCTTC.

At least ten counts were recorded for this clonotype. The V and J genes are TRBV6-1 and TRBJ2-3; D is possibly TRBD2 (7 bases). The CDR3 loop spans 15 amino acids. The germline V and J ends were trimmed by 7 bases and 2 bases, with 16 bases remaining between them. CDR1 and CDR2 from the germline V gene are MNHNS and SASEGT. This CDR3 is CASTQGGADTDTQYF. DNA for the CDR3: TGTGCCAGCACCCAAGGGGGGGCCGACACAGATACGCAGTATTTT.